Included here is one TCR beta chain sequence, with context. Other DNA sequences in the same sample also yield this CDR3. This sample was taken from a study of blood T cell repertoires in COVID-19. Across the whole study: COVID-19 samples, acute and convalescent, were from the United States, Italy and Spain. Sources were T cells, B-cell-depleted T cells, or PBMCs; the material itself was cDNA or gDNA.

Per the original methods: Estimated nucleated cell counts came from reference gene primer amplification. Measured with immunoSEQ multiplex PCR; TCRdb has only the in-frame clones, and not every one. Clone size and the V and J calls come from that table; the DNA yielded D and trimming. This table holds roughly 290,000 clones, around four fifths found once. The CDR3 extends over 13 amino acids. Trimming shortened V by 2 bases and J by 2 bases, and 6 bases separated the two germline ends. Per germline, CDR1 MNHEY and CDR2 SMNVEV (reference sequence). The sequenced material came from peripheral blood. The receptor was isolated from a woman between 45 and 60 years old with active or convalescent COVID-19. The gene calls are TRBV27 and TRBJ2-5; D is ambiguous. CDR3: CASSLRYQETQYF. The CDR3 DNA sequence: TGTGCCAGCAGTTTACGTTATCAAGAGACCCAGTACTTC.